Each of the 3 T cell receptor beta chains below was sequenced from the same sample in a study of cytomegalovirus exposure and HLA in healthy donors. PCR amplification relied on 60 Vbeta primers (plus 13 Jbeta primers). TCRdb keeps only in-frame clones here, not all; method: immunoSEQ multiplex PCR. Among about 180,000 clones, 84% were seen once, and the ten largest hold 1% to 1.5%. Sequenced: PBMCs. These receptors were taken from a girl aged 2 to 9 in good health and CMV-seropositive.

The rearrangement uses TRBV11-2 and TRBJ2-2, with TRBD1 matching 9 bases. CDR3 length equals 15 residues. Trimming cost V 1 base and J 8 bases; bases outside gene matches: 5. Germline CDR1 and CDR2: SGHAT and FQNNGV. Here the CDR3 DNA reads TGTGCCAGCAGCTTAGTGGGACAGGGACTGGGGGAGCTGTTTTTT. This codes for CASSLVGQGLGELFF.

The rearrangement joins TRBV5-6 to TRBJ1-5; 8 bases map to TRBD1. The V gene end was trimmed by 2 bases and the J gene end by 15 bases; junction bases not matched to a gene: 10. Germline assignment: CDR1 SGHDT and CDR2 YYEEEE. This CDR3 is built from 13 residues. CDR3 nucleotides: TGTGCCAGCAGCTTAGGACAGGGAGGGCTAACGCATTTT. This translates into CASSLGQGGLTHF.

This clone appeared once. V usage is TRBV19 and J usage is TRBJ1-1; D remains unclear. With 7 bases removed from V and 1 base from J, the gap between germline ends came to 10 bases. CDR3 length: 13 amino acids. Germline CDR1 LNHDA, CDR2 SQIVND (reference sequence). Here the CDR3 DNA reads TGTGCCAGTATCTCCCTTCCGAACACTGAAGCTTTCTTT. It yields the protein CASISLPNTEAFF.